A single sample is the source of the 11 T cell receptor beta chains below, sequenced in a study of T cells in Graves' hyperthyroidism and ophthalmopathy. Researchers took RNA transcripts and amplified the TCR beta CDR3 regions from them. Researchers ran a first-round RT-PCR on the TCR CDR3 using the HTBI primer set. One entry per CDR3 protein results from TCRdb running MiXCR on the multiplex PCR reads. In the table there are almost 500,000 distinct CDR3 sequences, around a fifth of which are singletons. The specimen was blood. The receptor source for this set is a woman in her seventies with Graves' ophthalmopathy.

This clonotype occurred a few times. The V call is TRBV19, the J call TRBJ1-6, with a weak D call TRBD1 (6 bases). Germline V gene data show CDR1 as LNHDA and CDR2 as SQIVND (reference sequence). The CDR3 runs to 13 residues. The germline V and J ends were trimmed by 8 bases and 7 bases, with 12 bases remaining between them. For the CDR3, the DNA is TGTGCCAGTGGAACAGGGACGAATTCACCCCTCCACTTT. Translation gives CASGTGTNSPLHF.

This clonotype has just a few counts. The CDR3 DNA follows: TGTGCCAGCAGCGAAGCTTCGACCTACGAGCAGTACTTC. Its translation: CASSEASTYEQYF. The V call is TRBV9, the J call TRBJ2-7; D remains ambiguous. CDR1 and CDR2 (germline): SGDLS, YYNGEE. The CDR3 spans 13 residues. Trimming shortened V by 3 bases and J by 2 bases, and 9 bases separated the two germline ends.

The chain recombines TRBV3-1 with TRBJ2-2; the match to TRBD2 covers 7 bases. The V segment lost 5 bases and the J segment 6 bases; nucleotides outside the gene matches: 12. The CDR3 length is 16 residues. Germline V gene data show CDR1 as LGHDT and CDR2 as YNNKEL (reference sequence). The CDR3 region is CASSSGTIYKSGELFF. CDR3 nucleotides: TGTGCCAGCAGCTCCGGGACTATTTACAAGTCCGGGGAGCTGTTTTTT.

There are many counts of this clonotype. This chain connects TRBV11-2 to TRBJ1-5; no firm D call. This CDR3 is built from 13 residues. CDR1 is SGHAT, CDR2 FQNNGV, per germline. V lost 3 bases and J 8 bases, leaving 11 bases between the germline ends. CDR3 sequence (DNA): TGTGCCAGCAGCTTTGGGCTTCGGGAGCCCCAGCATTTT. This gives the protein CASSFGLREPQHF.

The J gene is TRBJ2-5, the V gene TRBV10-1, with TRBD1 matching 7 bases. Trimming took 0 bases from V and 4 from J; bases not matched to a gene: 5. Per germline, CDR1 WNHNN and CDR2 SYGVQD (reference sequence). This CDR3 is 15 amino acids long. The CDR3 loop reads CASSESGRGSETQYF. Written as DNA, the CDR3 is TGCGCCAGCAGTGAGTCCGGCAGGGGGTCAGAGACCCAGTACTTC.

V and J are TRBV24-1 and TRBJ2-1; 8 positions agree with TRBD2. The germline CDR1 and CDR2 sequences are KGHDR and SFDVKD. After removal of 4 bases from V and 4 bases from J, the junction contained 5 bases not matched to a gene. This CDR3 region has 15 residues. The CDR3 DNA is TGTGCCACCAGTGAAGGACTAGCAGAATACAATGAGCAGTTCTTC. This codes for CATSEGLAEYNEQFF.

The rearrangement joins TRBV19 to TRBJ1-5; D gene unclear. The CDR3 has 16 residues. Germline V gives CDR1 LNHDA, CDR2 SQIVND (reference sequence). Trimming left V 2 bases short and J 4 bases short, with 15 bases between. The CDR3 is CASSISPAVNNQPQHF. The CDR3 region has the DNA TGTGCCAGTAGTATAAGCCCGGCCGTGAATAATCAGCCCCAGCATTTT.

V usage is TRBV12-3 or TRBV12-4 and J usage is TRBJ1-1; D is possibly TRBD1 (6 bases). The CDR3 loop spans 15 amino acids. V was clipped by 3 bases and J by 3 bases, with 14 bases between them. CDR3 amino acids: CASSFGGGHYTEAFF. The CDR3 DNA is TGTGCCAGCAGTTTTGGTGGGGGACACTACACTGAAGCTTTCTTT.

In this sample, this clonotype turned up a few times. The CDR3 nucleotides read TGTGCCAGCAGTTACCAGGCGGGAGGGGAACCCAACACCGGGGAGCTGTTTTTT. Amino acid sequence: CASSYQAGGEPNTGELFF. This chain uses TRBV6-5 with TRBJ2-2, with TRBD2 matching over 9 bases. V shed 2 bases and J 2 bases; nucleotides not matched to a gene: 9. Germline CDR1 is MNHEY and CDR2 is SVGAGI. There are 18 residues in the CDR3.

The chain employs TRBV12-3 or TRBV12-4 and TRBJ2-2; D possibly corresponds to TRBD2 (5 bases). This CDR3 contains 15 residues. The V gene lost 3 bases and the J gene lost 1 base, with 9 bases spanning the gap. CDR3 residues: CASSFARENTGELFF. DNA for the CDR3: TGTGCCAGCAGTTTCGCTCGGGAGAACACCGGGGAGCTGTTTTTT.

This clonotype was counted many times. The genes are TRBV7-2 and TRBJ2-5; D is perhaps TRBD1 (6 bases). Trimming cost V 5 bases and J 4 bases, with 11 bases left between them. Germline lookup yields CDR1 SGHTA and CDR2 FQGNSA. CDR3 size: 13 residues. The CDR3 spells CASSGQFGETQYF. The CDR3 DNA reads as TGTGCCAGCAGCGGACAGTTTGGAGAGACCCAGTACTTC.